The rows below give T cell receptor beta chains drawn from one sample of a study of T cells in Graves' hyperthyroidism and ophthalmopathy. TCRdb processed the multiplex PCR reads anew with MiXCR; each CDR3 protein has one entry. The sample carries roughly 510,000 distinct CDR3 sequences, around 43% recorded once. Specimen: peripheral blood or thyroid tissue (not recorded which). These receptors were obtained from an adult woman with Graves' disease, either hyperthyroidism or ophthalmopathy (not recorded which). Each CDR3 is given with its conserved first and last residue. A D gene is named only where the DNA matches it firmly. Clone size is given for some rows only: seen once, a few or many times, or a class if the clone is expanded.

CASSQDDRDRGRETQYF	TGCGCCAGCAGCCAAGACGACCGGGACAGGGGGCGGGAGACCCAGTACTTC	TRBJ2-5	TRBV7-9	TRBD1	NA
CASSIQGMSNQPQHF	TGTGCCAGTAGTATTCAGGGCATGAGCAATCAGCCCCAGCATTTT	TRBJ1-5	TRBV19	NA	NA
CASSTRLADTGELFF	TGTGCCAGCAGCACCCGACTAGCGGACACCGGGGAGCTGTTTTTT	TRBJ2-2	TRBV9	TRBD2	NA
CASSRDTGTGYTF	TGTGCCAGCAGCCGGGATACAGGGACTGGCTACACCTTC	TRBJ1-2	TRBV6-6	NA	many
CASSLSGVETQYF	TGTGCCAGCAGCTTGTCGGGGGTGGAGACCCAGTACTTC	TRBJ2-5	TRBV7-2	NA	NA
CSARARLTQETQYF	TGCAGTGCTAGAGCCCGACTAACCCAAGAGACCCAGTACTTC	TRBJ2-5	TRBV20-1	NA	many
CASGPDRTYGYTIYF	TGCGCCAGCGGTCCGGACAGGACCTATGGCTACACCATATATTTT	TRBJ1-3	TRBV5-1	TRBD1	NA
CASSVASISYEQYF	TGTGCCAGCAGCGTAGCGAGTATATCCTACGAGCAGTACTTC	TRBJ2-7	TRBV9	NA	NA
CASSTIGQTNSGNTIYF	TGTGCCAGCAGCACCATCGGACAGACCAACTCTGGAAACACCATATATTTT	TRBJ1-3	TRBV13	NA	NA
CASSQRGDIGHEQYF	TGTGCCAGCAGCCAGCGAGGGGACATAGGCCACGAGCAGTACTTC	TRBJ2-7	TRBV7-2	NA	NA
CASSEGSATYGYTF	TGTGCCAGCAGTGAGGGATCCGCTACCTATGGCTACACCTTC	TRBJ1-2	TRBV6-6	NA	NA
CASSLVGEVNQPQHF	TGTGCCAGCAGCTTAGTCGGGGAAGTTAATCAGCCCCAGCATTTT	TRBJ1-5	TRBV7-9	NA	many
CASSPWTKTNTGELFF	TGTGCCAGCAGCCCGTGGACAAAGACGAACACCGGGGAGCTGTTTTTT	TRBJ2-2	TRBV7-9	NA	few
CASSYKIAGIAETQYF	TGTGCCAGCAGCTATAAAATAGCGGGAATCGCAGAGACCCAGTACTTC	TRBJ2-5	TRBV12-3/TRBV12-4	TRBD2	NA
CASSQTQQGSYGYTF	TGCGCCAGCAGCCAAACACAACAGGGGAGCTATGGCTACACCTTC	TRBJ1-2	TRBV4-1	TRBD1	many
CASSLGTALTDTQYF	TGCGCCAGCAGCCTCGGGACTGCACTCACAGATACGCAGTATTTT	TRBJ2-3	TRBV5-1	NA	few
CAISVRLGEAYNSPLHF	TGTGCCATCAGCGTTCGACTGGGGGAGGCCTATAATTCACCCCTCCACTTT	TRBJ1-6	TRBV10-3	NA	NA
CASSSPGASGSSEQYF	TGTGCCAGCAGCTCACCGGGGGCTAGCGGGAGTTCCGAGCAGTACTTC	TRBJ2-7	TRBV5-4	TRBD2	NA
CSVGQGGNTGELFF	TGCAGCGTTGGGCAGGGAGGGAACACCGGGGAGCTGTTTTTT	TRBJ2-2	TRBV29-1	NA	few
CASSRAGSNTEAFF	TGTGCCAGCAGCCGGGCGGGCTCGAACACTGAAGCTTTCTTT	TRBJ1-1	TRBV11-2	NA	many
CASSLDWATNYGYTF	TGTGCCAGCAGCTTGGACTGGGCGACTAACTATGGCTACACCTTC	TRBJ1-2	TRBV5-8	NA	many
CSTYNVRRQVNTEAFF	TGCAGTACATATAACGTTCGCCGGCAGGTGAACACTGAAGCTTTCTTT	TRBJ1-1	TRBV20-1	NA	NA
CSARVWAGRRTQYF	TGCAGTGCTAGAGTTTGGGCAGGCCGGCGGACCCAGTACTTC	TRBJ2-5	TRBV20-1	NA	NA